Below, 9 T cell receptor beta chains from the same sample are listed, as sequenced in a study of neurological immune-mediated disorders. This sample's time point: longitudinal time-point 3. TCRdb reanalysed the 5' RACE reads using MiXCR and keeps one entry per CDR3 protein. Of around 51,000 distinct CDR3 sequences detected, more than 9.5% appear once; the ten largest clones hold 9%. Sequenced material: PBMCs. The receptor set was obtained from a male donor with HTLV-1-associated myelopathy (HAM/TSP).

There are many counts of this clonotype. The rearrangement links TRBV7-9 to TRBJ1-1; the match to TRBD1 covers 7 bases. This CDR3 has 13 residues. With V trimmed by 8 bases and J by 3 bases, 6 bases remained unmatched. Germline loops: CDR1 SEHNR, CDR2 FQNEAQ (reference sequence). CDR3 nucleotide sequence: TGTGCCAGCCCGCCGGACAGGCACACTGAAGCTTTCTTT. This encodes CASPPDRHTEAFF.

The chain is built from TRBV6-6 and TRBJ2-7; 7 positions match TRBD1. CDR3 length equals 14 residues. The V and J ends lost 10 bases and 2 bases, in that order; junction bases with no gene match: 11. Germline CDR1 MNHNY, CDR2 SVGAGI (reference sequence). CDR3 DNA sequence: TGTGCCACTAAGGGCACAGGGGCTACCTACGAGCAGTACTTC. Translating gives CATKGTGATYEQYF.

This clonotype was seen at least ten times. This sequence joins TRBV7-6 and TRBJ2-7; TRBD2 matches at 8 bases. Germline V gives CDR1 SGHVS, CDR2 FNYEAQ. V was clipped by 5 bases and J by 3 bases; unmatched bases: 12. This CDR3 is built from 16 residues. CDR3 sequence: CASSPLAGGFSYEQYF. CDR3 nucleotide sequence: TGTGCCAGCAGCCCCCTCGCGGGGGGCTTCAGCTACGAGCAGTACTTC.

This clonotype was counted ten times or more. This chain connects TRBV12-3 or TRBV12-4 to TRBJ1-6; D might be TRBD1 (6 bases). With 2 bases removed from V and 9 bases from J, the gap between germline ends came to 11 bases. The CDR3 length is 14 residues. The CDR3: CASSLSGAGSPLHF. In DNA, the CDR3 is TGTGCCAGCAGTTTATCGGGGGCTGGTTCACCCCTCCACTTT.

This clonotype was seen a few times. The rearrangement joins TRBV20-1 to TRBJ2-7; no reliable D call. In germline, CDR1 is DFQATT, CDR2 SNEGSKA (reference sequence). The ends were cut back, 1 base at V and 1 base at J, with 14 bases in the middle. This CDR3 has 15 residues. The DNA for the CDR3 is TGCAGTGCTAGAGCCCCTTCCATAAAATCCTACGAGCAGTACTTC. Translated: CSARAPSIKSYEQYF.

This clonotype appeared many times. The chain uses TRBV20-1 and TRBJ2-5; D is perhaps TRBD1 or TRBD2 (5 bases each). The CDR3 runs 15 residues. V was clipped by 3 bases and J by 3 bases, with 17 bases between them. The germline gives CDR1 DFQATT, CDR2 SNEGSKA (reference sequence). For the CDR3, the DNA is TGCAGTGCTAGCGGGGCTCGGAGTAGAAAAGAGACCCAGTACTTC. Amino acids: CSASGARSRKETQYF.

This clonotype came up many times. The CDR3 region is CASSRGGGSWGETQYF. The CDR3 coding sequence is TGTGCCAGCAGCCGAGGTGGGGGCTCCTGGGGTGAGACCCAGTACTTC. The V and J genes are TRBV5-5 and TRBJ2-5; D may be TRBD1 (6 bases). CDR1 and CDR2 from the germline V gene are SGHKS and YYEKEE (reference sequence). Trimming shortened V by 4 bases and J by 5 bases, and 21 bases separated the two germline ends. The CDR3 contains 16 residues.

In its sample, this clonotype was seen many times. The chain links TRBV7-6 to TRBJ2-7; D might be TRBD2 (7 bases). V gave up 5 bases and J gave up 4 bases, with 15 bases separating them. Germline V gene data show CDR1 as SGHVS and CDR2 as FNYEAQ. The CDR3 is 14 amino acids. CDR3 in DNA: TGTGCCAGCAGCCAAGGGGGGGGGAAGTACGAGCAGTACTTC. Encoded protein: CASSQGGGKYEQYF.

The count of this clonotype is one. A much larger clone differs from this one at a single base, so this may be a read error. DNA of the CDR3: TGTGTCAGCAGCCCAGGGCGCGGGGGGCTGGGGACTGAAGCTTTCTTT. Translating it yields CVSSPGRGGLGTEAFF. The chain combines TRBV7-8 with TRBJ1-1; D is possibly TRBD1 (6 bases). The CDR3 length is 16 residues. Germline CDR1 SGHVS, CDR2 FQNEAQ.